The source of this TCR beta chain is a study of blood T cell repertoires in COVID-19 (dated by TCRdb to 2020 to 2022). Regarding the complete study: Samples from collaborators originated in the United States, Italy and Spain and spanned both the acute and convalescent phases of COVID-19. The prospective study material was composed of cDNA or gDNA derived from T cells, B-cell-depleted T cells, or PBMCs. Subjects who had been exposed to COVID-19, were actively infected with it, or had recovered from it provided the deeply sampled blood TCRbeta repertoires that made up the dataset. The repertoires were released in a freely available public database meant as a resource for research on the immune response to SARS-CoV-2. Samples came from the ongoing ImmuneRACE study (first 160 participants) plus 1,254 subjects from 6 global collaborators. Sample metadata almost always included a de-identified subject ID, COVID-19 status, age in years and sex. Where HLA class I and class II types were available, the types were taken from metadata supplied by the sample provider, not from assay-based typing. Overall study results and their limits: Clinical and demographic metadata were provided uncurated, with the amount varying by source and participant.

TCRbeta CDR3 regions were amplified from genomic DNA using the immunoSEQ Assay, a bias-controlled multiplex PCR. The published analysis was carried out like this. Nucleated cell counts per sample were estimated from amplification of reference gene primers within the assay. Sequence reads were collapsed and filtered to measure the absolute abundance of every unique TCRbeta CDR3 rearrangement. Productive Simpson clonality was computed per sample as the square root of Simpson's diversity index over productive rearrangements. TCRdb took over this immuneACCESS table, retaining in-frame rearrangements with V and J assigned. Such tables are incomplete; in checked studies, under half of the missing clones stem from an unresolved V gene, and the remainder is unexplained. V, J and clone size derive from that table, while D and trimming were established from the DNA sequence. The sample table contains roughly 220,000 clones; only one count was recorded for more than 65% of them. The ten largest account for 1.2% to 1.5% of the sample.

Another Seattle source contributed samples from volunteer blood donors who had recovered from COVID-19. Each collaborating institution followed its own protocols to collect whole blood in K2EDTA tubes. For TCRbeta analysis, collaborator samples were shipped as frozen whole blood, as isolated PBMCs, or as DNA extracted from either sample type. About this clone: The clone's antigen remains unknown. No much larger clonotype is one base removed from it; base qualities were not supplied.

This sequence originates from a woman aged 40 to 49 who had recovered from COVID-19. Material: peripheral blood.

The CDR3 amino acid sequence is: CASSERQILNYGYTF. The DNA is TGTGCCAGCAGTGAGAGGCAGATCTTAAACTATGGCTACACCTTC. The sequence is built from TRBV6-1 and TRBJ1-2; the D segment cannot be called with confidence. Trimming takes 3 bases from V and 2 bases from J, and the germline ends sit 13 bases apart. The CDR3 spans 15 residues, from the cysteine through the phenylalanine. This entry keeps only the CDR3 DNA: 45 bases, framed from base 1. CDR1 and CDR2 (MNHNS, SASEGT) derive from the germline V gene.